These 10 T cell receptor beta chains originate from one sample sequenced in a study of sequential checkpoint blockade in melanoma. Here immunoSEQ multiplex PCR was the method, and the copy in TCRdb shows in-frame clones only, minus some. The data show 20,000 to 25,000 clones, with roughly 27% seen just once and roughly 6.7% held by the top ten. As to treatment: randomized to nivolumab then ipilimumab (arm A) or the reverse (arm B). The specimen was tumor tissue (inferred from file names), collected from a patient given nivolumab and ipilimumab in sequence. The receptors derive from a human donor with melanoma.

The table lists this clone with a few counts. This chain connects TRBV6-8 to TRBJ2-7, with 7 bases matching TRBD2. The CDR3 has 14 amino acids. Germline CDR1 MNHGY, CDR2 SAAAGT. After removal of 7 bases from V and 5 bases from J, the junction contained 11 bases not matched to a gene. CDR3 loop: CASKIAGAADEQYF. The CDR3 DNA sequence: TGTGCCAGCAAAATCGCGGGAGCAGCGGACGAGCAGTACTTC.

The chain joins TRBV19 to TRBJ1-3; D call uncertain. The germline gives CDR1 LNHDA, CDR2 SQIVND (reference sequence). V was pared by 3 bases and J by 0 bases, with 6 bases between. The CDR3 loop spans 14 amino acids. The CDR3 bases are TGTGCCAGTAGTATTGGTCGCTCTGGAAACACCATATATTTT. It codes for CASSIGRSGNTIYF.

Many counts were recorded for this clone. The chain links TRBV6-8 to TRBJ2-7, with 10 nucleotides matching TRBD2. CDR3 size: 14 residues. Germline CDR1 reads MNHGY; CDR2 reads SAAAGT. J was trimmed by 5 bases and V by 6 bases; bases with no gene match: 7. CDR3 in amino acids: CASSPLLAGNEQYF. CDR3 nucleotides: TGTGCCAGCAGCCCCTTACTAGCGGGGAACGAGCAGTACTTC.

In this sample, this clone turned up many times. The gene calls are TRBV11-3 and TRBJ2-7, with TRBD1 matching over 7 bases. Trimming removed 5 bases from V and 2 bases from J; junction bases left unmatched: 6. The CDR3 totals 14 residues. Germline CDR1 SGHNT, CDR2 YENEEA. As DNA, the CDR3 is TGTGCCAGCAGCGCGACAGGGCAAGCCTACGAGCAGTACTTC. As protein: CASSATGQAYEQYF.

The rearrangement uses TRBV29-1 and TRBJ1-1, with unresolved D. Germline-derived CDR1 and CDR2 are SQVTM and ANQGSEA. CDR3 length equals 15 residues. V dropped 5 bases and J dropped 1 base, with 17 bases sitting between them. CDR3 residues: CSVSPLEIKNTEAFF. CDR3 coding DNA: TGCAGCGTTTCCCCGTTGGAGATCAAGAACACTGAAGCTTTCTTT.

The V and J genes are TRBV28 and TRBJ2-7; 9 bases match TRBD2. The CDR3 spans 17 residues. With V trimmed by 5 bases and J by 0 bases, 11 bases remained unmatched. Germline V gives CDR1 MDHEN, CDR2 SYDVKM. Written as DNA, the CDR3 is TGTGCCAGCAGTGAGTTGCCCCTAGCGGGGACCTCCTACGAGCAGTACTTC. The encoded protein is CASSELPLAGTSYEQYF.

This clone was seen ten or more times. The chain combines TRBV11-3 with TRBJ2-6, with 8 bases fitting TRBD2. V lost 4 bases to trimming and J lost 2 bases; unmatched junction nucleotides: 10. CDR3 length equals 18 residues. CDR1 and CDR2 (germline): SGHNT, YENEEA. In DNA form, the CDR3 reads TGTGCCAGCAGCTCTGAGCGGGGGATAGATGCTGGGGCCAACGTCCTGACTTTC. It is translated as CASSSERGIDAGANVLTF.

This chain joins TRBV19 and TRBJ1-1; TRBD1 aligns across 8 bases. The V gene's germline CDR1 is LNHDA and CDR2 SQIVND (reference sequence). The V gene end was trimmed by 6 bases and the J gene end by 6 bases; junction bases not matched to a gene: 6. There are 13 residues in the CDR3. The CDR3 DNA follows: TGTGCCAGTAGACAGGGGGGGAGGTCTGAAGCTTTCTTT. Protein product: CASRQGGRSEAFF.

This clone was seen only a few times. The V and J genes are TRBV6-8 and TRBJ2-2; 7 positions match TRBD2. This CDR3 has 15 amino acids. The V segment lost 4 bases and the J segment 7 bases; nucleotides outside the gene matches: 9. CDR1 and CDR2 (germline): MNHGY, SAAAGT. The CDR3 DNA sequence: TGTGCCAGCAGTTTATCGCCGGGGGGTGGCGGGGAGCTGTTTTTT. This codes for CASSLSPGGGGELFF.

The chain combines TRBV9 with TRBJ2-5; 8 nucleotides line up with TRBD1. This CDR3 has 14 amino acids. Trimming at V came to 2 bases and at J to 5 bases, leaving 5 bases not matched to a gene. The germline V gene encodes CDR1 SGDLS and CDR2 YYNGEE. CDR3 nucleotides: TGTGCCAGCAGCGTCGGACAGGGCGGGGAGACCCAGTACTTC. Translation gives CASSVGQGGETQYF. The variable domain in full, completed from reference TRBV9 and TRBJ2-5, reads DSGVTQTPKHLITATGQRVTLRCSPRSGDLSVYWYQQSLDQGLQFLIQYYNGEERAKGNILERFSAQQFPDLHSELNLSSLELGDSALYFCASSVGQGGETQYFGPGTRLLVL.